These T cell receptor beta chains were read from a single sample in a study of early stage breast cancer tumors. The protocol was immunoSEQ multiplex PCR, while the TCRdb copy is restricted to in-frame clones and leaves out a portion. The table shows about 30,000 clones, with approximately 76% occurring only once. Sequencing used blood. The receptors here all came from a person aged 45 to 59 with breast cancer. Each CDR3 is given with its conserved first and last residue. A D gene is named only where the DNA matches it firmly. Clone size is not always given. Where it is, it says once, few, many or a class for expanded clones.

V gene: TRBV29-1; clone size: .; D gene: .; J gene: TRBJ2-3; CDR3 protein: CSVEEDTDTQYF; CDR3 DNA: TGCAGCGTTGAAGAGGACACCGATACGCAGTATTTT
V gene: TRBV7-9; clone size: .; D gene: .; J gene: TRBJ2-3; CDR3 protein: CASSSYGADTQYF; CDR3 DNA: TGTGCCAGCAGCTCCTATGGGGCCGATACGCAGTATTTT
V gene: TRBV30; clone size: .; D gene: .; J gene: TRBJ1-1; CDR3 protein: CAWSVSNTEAFF; CDR3 DNA: TGTGCCTGGAGTGTGTCAAACACTGAAGCTTTCTTT
V gene: TRBV27; clone size: once; D gene: .; J gene: TRBJ1-1; CDR3 protein: CASSLRGMNTEAFF; CDR3 DNA: TGTGCCAGCAGTTTGAGAGGGATGAACACTGAAGCTTTCTTT
V gene: TRBV30; clone size: few; D gene: TRBD1; J gene: TRBJ1-2; CDR3 protein: CAWSVLRGVYGYTF; CDR3 DNA: TGTGCCTGGAGTGTACTCAGGGGGGTCTATGGCTACACCTTC
V gene: TRBV7-9; clone size: .; D gene: .; J gene: TRBJ2-7; CDR3 protein: CASTERAFYEQYF; CDR3 DNA: TGTGCCAGCACTGAAAGGGCCTTCTACGAGCAGTACTTC
V gene: TRBV30; clone size: .; D gene: TRBD2; J gene: TRBJ2-1; CDR3 protein: CAWSIGGRDEQFF; CDR3 DNA: TGTGCCTGGAGTATAGGCGGGAGGGATGAGCAGTTCTTC
V gene: TRBV6-5; clone size: once; D gene: .; J gene: TRBJ2-7; CDR3 protein: CASSYLGSEQYF; CDR3 DNA: TGTGCCAGCAGTTATTTAGGGAGCGAGCAGTACTTC
V gene: TRBV4-1; clone size: .; D gene: .; J gene: TRBJ2-3; CDR3 protein: CASSQDPPEGATDTQYF; CDR3 DNA: TGCGCCAGCAGCCAAGATCCCCCCGAAGGGGCCACAGATACGCAGTATTTT
V gene: TRBV6-6; clone size: .; D gene: .; J gene: TRBJ2-1; CDR3 protein: CASSYSSLPYNEQFF; CDR3 DNA: TGTGCCAGCAGTTACTCGAGCTTGCCCTACAATGAGCAGTTCTTC
V gene: TRBV2; clone size: once; D gene: .; J gene: TRBJ1-1; CDR3 protein: CASRRGEGLNTEAFF; CDR3 DNA: TGTGCCAGCAGGCGGGGCGAGGGGTTGAACACTGAAGCTTTCTTT
V gene: TRBV16; clone size: .; D gene: .; J gene: TRBJ1-1; CDR3 protein: CASSQSGGYTEAFF; CDR3 DNA: TGTGCCAGCAGCCAATCTGGGGGTTACACTGAAGCTTTCTTT
V gene: TRBV29-1; clone size: .; D gene: .; J gene: TRBJ1-2; CDR3 protein: CSVVGDWNGYTF; CDR3 DNA: TGCAGCGTTGTTGGGGACTGGAATGGCTACACCTTC
V gene: TRBV5-1; clone size: .; D gene: .; J gene: TRBJ1-1; CDR3 protein: CASSLGDTEAFF; CDR3 DNA: TGCGCCAGCAGCTTGGGGGACACTGAAGCTTTCTTT
V gene: TRBV9; clone size: .; D gene: .; J gene: TRBJ2-3; CDR3 protein: CASSKEGIGATDTQYF; CDR3 DNA: TGTGCCAGCAGCAAAGAAGGTATAGGGGCCACAGATACGCAGTATTTT
V gene: TRBV20-1; clone size: .; D gene: .; J gene: TRBJ1-1; CDR3 protein: CSASGRGAAFF; CDR3 DNA: TGCAGTGCCTCAGGGAGGGGGGCGGCTTTCTTT